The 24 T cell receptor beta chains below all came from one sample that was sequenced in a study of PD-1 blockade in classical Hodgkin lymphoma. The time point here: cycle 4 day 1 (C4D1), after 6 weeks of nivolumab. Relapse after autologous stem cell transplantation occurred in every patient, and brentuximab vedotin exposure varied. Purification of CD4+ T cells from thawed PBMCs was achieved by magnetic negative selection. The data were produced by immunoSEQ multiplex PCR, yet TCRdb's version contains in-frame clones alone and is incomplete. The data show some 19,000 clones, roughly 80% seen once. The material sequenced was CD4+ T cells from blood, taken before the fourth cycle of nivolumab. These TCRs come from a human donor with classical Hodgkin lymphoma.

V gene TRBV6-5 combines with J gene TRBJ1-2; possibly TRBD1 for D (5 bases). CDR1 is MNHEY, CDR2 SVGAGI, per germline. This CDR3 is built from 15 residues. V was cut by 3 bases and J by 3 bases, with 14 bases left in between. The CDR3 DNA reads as TGTGCCAGCAGTTATGTAGGGGTGGGGGACTATGGCTACACCTTC. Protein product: CASSYVGVGDYGYTF.

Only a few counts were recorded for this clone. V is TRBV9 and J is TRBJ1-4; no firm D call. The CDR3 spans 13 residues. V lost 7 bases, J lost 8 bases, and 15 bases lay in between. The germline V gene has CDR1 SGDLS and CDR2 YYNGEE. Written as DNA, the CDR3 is TGTGCCAGCTCCCGAGGGTTGTGGGAAAAACTGTTTTTT. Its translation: CASSRGLWEKLFF. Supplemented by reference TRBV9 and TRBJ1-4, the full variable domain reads DSGVTQTPKHLITATGQRVTLRCSPRSGDLSVYWYQQSLDQGLQFLIQYYNGEERAKGNILERFSAQQFPDLHSELNLSSLELGDSALYFCASSRGLWEKLFFGSGTQLSVL.

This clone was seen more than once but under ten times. CDR3 amino acids: CASSQVGLAGTGELFF. The CDR3 nucleotides read TGCGCCAGCAGCCAAGTGGGGCTAGCGGGCACCGGGGAGCTGTTTTTT. This chain joins TRBV4-1 and TRBJ2-2; 8 bases match TRBD2. CDR3 length equals 16 residues. The trim removed 1 base at V and 4 bases at J, leaving 5 bases unmatched. The germline gives CDR1 MGHRA, CDR2 YSYEKL.

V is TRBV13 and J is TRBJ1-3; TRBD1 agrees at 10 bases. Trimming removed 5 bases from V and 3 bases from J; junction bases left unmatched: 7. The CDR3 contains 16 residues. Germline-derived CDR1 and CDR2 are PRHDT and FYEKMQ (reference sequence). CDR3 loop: CASSPWTGGGGNTIYF. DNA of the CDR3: TGTGCCAGCAGCCCTTGGACAGGGGGGGGTGGAAACACCATATATTTT.

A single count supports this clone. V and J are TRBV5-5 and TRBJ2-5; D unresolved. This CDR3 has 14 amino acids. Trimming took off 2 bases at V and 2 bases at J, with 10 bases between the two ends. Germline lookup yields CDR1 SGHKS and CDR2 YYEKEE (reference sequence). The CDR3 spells CASSFDTVQETQYF. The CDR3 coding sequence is TGTGCCAGCAGCTTCGATACGGTGCAAGAGACCCAGTACTTC.

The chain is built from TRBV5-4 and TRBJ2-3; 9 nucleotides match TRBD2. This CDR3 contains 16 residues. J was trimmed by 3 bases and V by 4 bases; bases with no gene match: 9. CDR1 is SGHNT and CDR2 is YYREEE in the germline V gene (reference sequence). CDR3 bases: TGTGCCAGCAGCCGCCTTATGAGCGGGGGGACAGATACGCAGTATTTT. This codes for CASSRLMSGGTDTQYF.

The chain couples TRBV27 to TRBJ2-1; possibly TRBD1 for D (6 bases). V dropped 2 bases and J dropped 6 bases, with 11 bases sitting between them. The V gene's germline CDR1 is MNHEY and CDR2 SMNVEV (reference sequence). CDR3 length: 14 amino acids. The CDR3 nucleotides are TGTGCCAGCAGTTTACAGGGCAGGGGCAATGAGCAGTTCTTC. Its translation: CASSLQGRGNEQFF.

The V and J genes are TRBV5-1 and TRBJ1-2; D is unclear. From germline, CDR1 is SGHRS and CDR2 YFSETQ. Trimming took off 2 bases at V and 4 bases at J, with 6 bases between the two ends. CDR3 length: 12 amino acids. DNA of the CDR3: TGCGCCAGCAGCTTAGAGAGCTATGGCTACACCTTC. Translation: CASSLESYGYTF.

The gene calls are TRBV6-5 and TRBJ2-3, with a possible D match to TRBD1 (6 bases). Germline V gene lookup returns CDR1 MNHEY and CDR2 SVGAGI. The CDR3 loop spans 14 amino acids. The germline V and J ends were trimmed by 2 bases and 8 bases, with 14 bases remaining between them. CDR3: CASSYGGTQGTQYF. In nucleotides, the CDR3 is TGTGCCAGCAGTTACGGGGGCACCCAGGGTACGCAGTATTTT.

For the CDR3, the DNA is TGTGCCAGCACCCTAGGGGGACAGCGGGGCTACACCTTC. Translated: CASTLGGQRGYTF. The chain joins TRBV7-2 to TRBJ1-2, with 7 positions matching TRBD1. The CDR3 has 13 residues. Germline V gives CDR1 SGHTA, CDR2 FQGNSA. The V segment lost 7 bases and the J segment 8 bases; nucleotides outside the gene matches: 10.

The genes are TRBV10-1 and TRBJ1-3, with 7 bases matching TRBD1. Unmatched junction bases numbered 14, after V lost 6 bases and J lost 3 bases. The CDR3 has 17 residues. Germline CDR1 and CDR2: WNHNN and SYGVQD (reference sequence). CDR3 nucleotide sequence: TGCGCCAGCAGCCGGGACAGTTCTATTGACAGTGGAAACACCATATATTTT. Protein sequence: CASSRDSSIDSGNTIYF.

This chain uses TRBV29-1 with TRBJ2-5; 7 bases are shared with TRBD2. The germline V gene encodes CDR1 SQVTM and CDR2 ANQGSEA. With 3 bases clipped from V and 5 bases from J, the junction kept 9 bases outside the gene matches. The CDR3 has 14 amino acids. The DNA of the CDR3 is TGCAGCGTTGAGGTCTGGGAGGGCGGGGAGACCCAGTACTTC. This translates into CSVEVWEGGETQYF.

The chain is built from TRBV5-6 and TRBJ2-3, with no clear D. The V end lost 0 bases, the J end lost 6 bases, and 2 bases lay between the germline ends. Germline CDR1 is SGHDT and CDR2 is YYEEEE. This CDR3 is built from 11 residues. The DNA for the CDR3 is TGTGCCAGCAGCTTGGGGGATACGCAGTATTTT. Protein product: CASSLGDTQYF.

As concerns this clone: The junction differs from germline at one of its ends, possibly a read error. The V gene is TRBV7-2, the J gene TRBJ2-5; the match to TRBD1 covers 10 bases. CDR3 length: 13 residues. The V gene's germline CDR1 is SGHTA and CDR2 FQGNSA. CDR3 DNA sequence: TGTGCCAGCAGCTCAACCCGGGACAGGGGCTTGAACTTC. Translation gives CASSSTRDRGLNF.

The CDR3 nucleotides are TGTGCCAGCAGCTTGGAGATAGCGGGGGGATACAATGAGCAGTTCTTC. Translated, it gives CASSLEIAGGYNEQFF. The chain combines TRBV5-6 with TRBJ2-1; TRBD2 matches at 10 bases. Germline CDR1 is SGHDT and CDR2 is YYEEEE. Losses at the gene ends were 0 bases for V and 4 bases for J; bases not matched to a gene: 4. The CDR3 is 16 amino acids. The entire variable domain, with the rest obtained from reference TRBV5-6 and TRBJ2-1, is as follows: DAGVTQSPTHLIKTRGQQVTLRCSPKSGHDTVSWYQQALGQGPQFIFQYYEEEERQRGNFPDRFSGHQFPNYSSELNVNALLLGDSALYLCASSLEIAGGYNEQFFGPGTRLTVL.

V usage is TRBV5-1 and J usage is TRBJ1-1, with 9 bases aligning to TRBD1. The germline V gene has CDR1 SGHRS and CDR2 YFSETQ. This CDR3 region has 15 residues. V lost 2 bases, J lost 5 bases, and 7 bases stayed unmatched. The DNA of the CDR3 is TGCGCCAGCAGCTTAGTACAGGGGGCAGGTACTGAAGCTTTCTTT. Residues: CASSLVQGAGTEAFF.

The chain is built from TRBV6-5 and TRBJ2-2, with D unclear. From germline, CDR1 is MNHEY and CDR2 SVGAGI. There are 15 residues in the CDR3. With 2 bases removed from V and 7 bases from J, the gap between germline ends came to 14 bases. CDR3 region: CASSYRTSFFGELFF. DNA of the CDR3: TGTGCCAGCAGTTACCGCACAAGCTTTTTCGGGGAGCTGTTTTTT.

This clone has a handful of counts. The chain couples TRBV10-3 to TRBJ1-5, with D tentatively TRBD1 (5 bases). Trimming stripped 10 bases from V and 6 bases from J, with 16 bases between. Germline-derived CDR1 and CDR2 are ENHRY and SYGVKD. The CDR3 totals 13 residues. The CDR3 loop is CASGGREGQPQHF. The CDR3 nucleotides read TGTGCCAGCGGCGGCAGGGAAGGTCAGCCCCAGCATTTT.

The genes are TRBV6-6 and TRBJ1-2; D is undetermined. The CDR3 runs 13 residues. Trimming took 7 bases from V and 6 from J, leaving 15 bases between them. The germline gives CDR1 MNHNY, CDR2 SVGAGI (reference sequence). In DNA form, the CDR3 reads TGTGCCAGCACCCTATCAGAGCCAAATGGCTACACCTTC. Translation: CASTLSEPNGYTF.

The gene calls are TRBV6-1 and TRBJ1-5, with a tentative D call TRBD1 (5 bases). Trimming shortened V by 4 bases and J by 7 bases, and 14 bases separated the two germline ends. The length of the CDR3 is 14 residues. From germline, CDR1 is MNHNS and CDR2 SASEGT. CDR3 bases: TGTGCCAGCAGTGTGACCTCGTGGGGCCAGCCCCAGCATTTT. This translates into CASSVTSWGQPQHF.

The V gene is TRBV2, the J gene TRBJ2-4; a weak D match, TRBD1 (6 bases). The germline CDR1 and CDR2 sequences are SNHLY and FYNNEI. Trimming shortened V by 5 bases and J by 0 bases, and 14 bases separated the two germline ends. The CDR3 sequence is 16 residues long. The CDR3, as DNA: TGTGCCAGCAGTAAATACAGGGATCAAGCCAAAAACATTCAGTACTTC. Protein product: CASSKYRDQAKNIQYF. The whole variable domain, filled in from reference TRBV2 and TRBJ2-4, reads EPEVTQTPSHQVTQMGQEVILRCVPISNHLYFYWYRQILGQKVEFLVSFYNNEISEKSEIFDDQFSVERPDGSNFTLKIRSTKLEDSAMYFCASSKYRDQAKNIQYFGAGTRLSVL.

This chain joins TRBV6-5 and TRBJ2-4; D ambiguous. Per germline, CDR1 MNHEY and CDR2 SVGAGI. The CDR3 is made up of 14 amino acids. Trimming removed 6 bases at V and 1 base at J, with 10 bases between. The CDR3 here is CASRSTVAKNIQYF. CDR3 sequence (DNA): TGTGCCAGCAGATCCACTGTGGCCAAAAACATTCAGTACTTC.

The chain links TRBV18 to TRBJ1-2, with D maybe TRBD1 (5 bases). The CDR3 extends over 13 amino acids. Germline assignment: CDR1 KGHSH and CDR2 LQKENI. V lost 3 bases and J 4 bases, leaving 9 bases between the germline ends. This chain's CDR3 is CASSPRQGYGYTF. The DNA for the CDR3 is TGTGCCAGCTCACCTCGGCAGGGCTATGGCTACACCTTC.

The CDR3 bases are TGTGCCAGCAGTGGGCACTCACCGCCAGTCCCCTACGAGCAGTACTTC. It codes for CASSGHSPPVPYEQYF. The chain combines TRBV25-1 with TRBJ2-5; D gene ambiguous. The last part of the DNA fits TRBJ2-7 better; the J call may be wrong. CDR1 is MGHDK and CDR2 is SYGVNS in the germline V gene. This CDR3 has 16 residues.